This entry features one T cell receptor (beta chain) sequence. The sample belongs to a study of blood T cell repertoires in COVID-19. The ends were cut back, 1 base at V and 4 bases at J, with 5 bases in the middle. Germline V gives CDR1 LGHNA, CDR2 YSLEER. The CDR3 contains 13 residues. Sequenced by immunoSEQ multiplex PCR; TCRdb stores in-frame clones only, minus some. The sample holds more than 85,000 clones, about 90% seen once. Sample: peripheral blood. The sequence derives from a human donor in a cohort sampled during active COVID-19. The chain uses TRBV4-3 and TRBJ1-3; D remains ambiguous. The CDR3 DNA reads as TGCGCCAGCAGCCAAGTCTCCGGAAACACCATATATTTT. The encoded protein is CASSQVSGNTIYF.